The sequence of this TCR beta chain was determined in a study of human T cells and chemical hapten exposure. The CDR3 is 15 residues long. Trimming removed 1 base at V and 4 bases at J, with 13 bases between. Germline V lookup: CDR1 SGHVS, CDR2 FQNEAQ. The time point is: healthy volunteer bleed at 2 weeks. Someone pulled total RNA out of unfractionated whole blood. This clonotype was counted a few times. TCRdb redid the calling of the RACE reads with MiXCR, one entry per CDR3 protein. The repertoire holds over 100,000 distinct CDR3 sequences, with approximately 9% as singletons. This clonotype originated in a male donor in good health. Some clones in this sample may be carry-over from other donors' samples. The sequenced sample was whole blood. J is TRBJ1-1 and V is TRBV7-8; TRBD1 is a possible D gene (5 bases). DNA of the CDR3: TGTGCCAGCAGCTTAGGCAAGGGAAGGGGCACTGAAGCTTTCTTT. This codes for CASSLGKGRGTEAFF.